Shown below are 28 T cell receptor beta chains from a single sample sequenced in a study of blood T cell repertoires in COVID-19. Assay used: immunoSEQ multiplex PCR; TCRdb lists only in-frame clones, some missing. The sample yields hundreds of thousands of clones, 75% to 90% seen once. Sequencing used PBMCs or T cells enriched from blood (not recorded which). Every receptor here comes from a man in his thirties or forties who had recovered from COVID-19.

The chain recombines TRBV27 with TRBJ2-7; 8 positions agree with TRBD1. CDR3 size: 14 residues. From germline, CDR1 is MNHEY and CDR2 SMNVEV (reference sequence). Losses at the gene ends were 3 bases for V and 9 bases for J; bases not matched to a gene: 10. The CDR3 DNA reads TGTGCCAGCAGTTTGACCGGACAGGGCCGGGGGCAGTACTTC. Its protein product is CASSLTGQGRGQYF.

The chain recombines TRBV28 with TRBJ1-4, with 10 bases lining up with TRBD1. This CDR3 region has 13 residues. Germline lookup yields CDR1 MDHEN and CDR2 SYDVKM. J was trimmed by 14 bases and V by 6 bases; bases with no gene match: 9. The DNA for the CDR3 is TGTGCCAGCAGCCGTGGACAGGGGGTTGGGCTGTTTTTT. This sequence encodes CASSRGQGVGLFF.

The table lists this clone with a few counts. V usage is TRBV27 and J usage is TRBJ1-6; D ambiguous. V was pared by 5 bases and J by 0 bases, with 8 bases between. The germline CDR1 and CDR2 sequences are MNHEY and SMNVEV (reference sequence). The CDR3 runs 15 residues. The CDR3 nucleotides are TGTGCCAGCAGTAAACAGCTCTCCTATAATTCACCCCTCCACTTT. Protein: CASSKQLSYNSPLHF.

V usage is TRBV5-5 and J usage is TRBJ1-5; 8 nucleotides align to TRBD1. The ends lost 1 base at V and 3 bases at J; junction bases unmatched: 12. CDR1 is SGHKS and CDR2 is YYEKEE in the germline V gene (reference sequence). This CDR3 spans 18 amino acids. The CDR3 reads CASSLYGGGTGLNQPQHF. In nucleotides, the CDR3 is TGTGCCAGCAGCTTGTATGGCGGCGGGACAGGACTCAATCAGCCCCAGCATTTT.

The chain combines TRBV18 with TRBJ2-2; no definite D call. Trimming cost V 3 bases and J 1 base, with 9 bases left between them. In germline, CDR1 is KGHSH, CDR2 LQKENI. The CDR3 totals 15 residues. CDR3 region: CASSPYTVNTGELFF. CDR3 nucleotide sequence: TGTGCCAGCTCACCTTACACAGTGAACACCGGGGAGCTGTTTTTT.

This clone was observed a single time. The rearrangement joins TRBV6-5 to TRBJ1-1; a weak D match, TRBD1 (6 bases). Germline CDR1 and CDR2: MNHEY and SVGAGI. The CDR3 runs 13 residues. V lost 6 bases to trimming and J lost 3 bases, with 11 bases between them. The CDR3 protein is CASSRQGYTEAFF. Written as DNA, the CDR3 is TGTGCCAGCAGCCGTCAGGGGTACACTGAAGCTTTCTTT.

The rearrangement joins TRBV12-3 or TRBV12-4 to TRBJ2-1; 7 positions agree with TRBD2. This CDR3 is 12 amino acids long. The V and J ends lost 8 bases and 6 bases, in that order; junction bases with no gene match: 4. CDR3 residues: CASRREGNEQFF. CDR3 nucleotide sequence: TGTGCCAGCCGAAGGGAGGGCAATGAGCAGTTCTTC.

The chain links TRBV27 to TRBJ1-1; D unresolved. This CDR3 has 13 residues. Germline CDR1 MNHEY, CDR2 SMNVEV (reference sequence). The V and J ends lost 8 bases and 0 bases respectively, with 10 bases between them. The CDR3 coding sequence is TGTGCCAGCTCATTGACACTGAACACTGAAGCTTTCTTT. This translates into CASSLTLNTEAFF.

In its sample, this clone was seen a few times. CDR3 amino acids: CASSLRQLSYEQYF. The CDR3 DNA is TGCGCCAGCAGCTTGAGACAGTTATCCTACGAGCAGTACTTC. J is TRBJ2-7 and V is TRBV5-1, with TRBD1 as a possible D gene (5 bases). The CDR3 sequence is 14 residues long. Per the germline V gene, CDR1 is SGHRS and CDR2 is YFSETQ. V was cut by 1 base and J by 1 base, with 9 bases left in between.

The chain is built from TRBV5-1 and TRBJ1-5; 12 bases are a match to TRBD1. CDR1 and CDR2 from the germline V gene are SGHRS and YFSETQ. The CDR3 contains 14 residues. The J segment lost 6 bases and the V segment lost 6 bases, leaving 4 bases of the junction unmatched. Here the CDR3 reads CASTGQGAGQPQHF. For the CDR3, the DNA is TGCGCCAGCACGGGACAGGGGGCTGGTCAGCCCCAGCATTTT.

This chain links TRBV13 with TRBJ2-5; 8 positions match TRBD1. CDR1 PRHDT and CDR2 FYEKMQ come from the germline V gene (reference sequence). This CDR3 spans 15 amino acids. The ends lost 5 bases at V and 5 bases at J; junction bases unmatched: 10. As DNA, the CDR3 is TGTGCCAGCAGCGTCCGACAGGGGATAAGGGAGACCCAGTACTTC. It translates to CASSVRQGIRETQYF.

J is TRBJ2-5 and V is TRBV7-8; 7 bases fit TRBD1. The CDR3 is 14 residues long. Germline CDR1 reads SGHVS; CDR2 reads FQNEAQ. V lost 1 base and J lost 3; bases outside the gene matches: 2. CDR3 sequence reads: CASSLVGGEETQYF. Written as DNA, the CDR3 is TGTGCCAGCAGCTTAGTAGGGGGCGAAGAGACCCAGTACTTC.

The chain uses TRBV19 and TRBJ2-5; the match to TRBD1 covers 7 bases. From germline, CDR1 is LNHDA and CDR2 SQIVND (reference sequence). The V and J ends lost 5 bases and 7 bases, in that order; junction bases with no gene match: 10. CDR3 length equals 14 residues. CDR3 protein: CASSPSGQVGTQYF. The CDR3 DNA is TGTGCCAGTAGTCCCTCCGGACAGGTCGGGACCCAGTACTTC. The full variable domain, rest sourced from reference TRBV19 and TRBJ2-5, is DGGITQSPKYLFRKEGQNVTLSCEQNLNHDAMYWYRQDPGQGLRLIYYSQIVNDFQKGDIAEGYSVSREKKESFPLTVTSAQKNPTAFYLCASSPSGQVGTQYFGPGTRLLVL.

The chain employs TRBV11-3 and TRBJ2-2; tentatively, D is TRBD2 (6 bases). The germline V and J ends were trimmed by 6 bases and 8 bases, with 19 bases remaining between them. The CDR3 runs 15 residues. The germline gives CDR1 SGHNT, CDR2 YENEEA. The CDR3, as DNA: TGTGCCAGCAGGACGGGAGTCTCTCCTGGAGGGGAGCTGTTTTTT. It is translated as CASRTGVSPGGELFF.

The sample holds a few counts of this clone. The chain combines TRBV5-1 with TRBJ2-2; 9 bases are shared with TRBD2. The CDR3 runs to 17 residues. CDR1 and CDR2 (germline): SGHRS, YFSETQ. Unmatched junction bases numbered 8, after V lost 1 base and J lost 4 bases. CDR3 in amino acids: CASSLQPSGDVTGELFF. The CDR3 bases are TGCGCCAGCAGCTTGCAGCCTAGCGGGGACGTCACCGGGGAGCTGTTTTTT.

This chain joins TRBV7-9 and TRBJ2-1, with 13 bases matching TRBD2. Losses at the gene ends were 5 bases for V and 9 bases for J; bases not matched to a gene: 7. The CDR3 contains 15 residues. Germline CDR1 SEHNR, CDR2 FQNEAQ (reference sequence). This CDR3 is CASSLRTSGSGEQFF. CDR3 in DNA: TGTGCCAGCAGCCTCAGGACTAGCGGGAGCGGTGAGCAGTTCTTC. The variable domain in full, completed from reference TRBV7-9 and TRBJ2-1, reads DTGVSQNPRHKITKRGQNVTFRCDPISEHNRLYWYRQTLGQGPEFLTYFQNEAQLEKSRLLSDRFSAERPKGSFSTLEIQRTEQGDSAMYLCASSLRTSGSGEQFFGPGTRLTVL.

This chain connects TRBV2 to TRBJ1-3, with 7 bases matching TRBD1. Looked up from germline, CDR1 is SNHLY and CDR2 is FYNNEI. The CDR3 runs to 15 residues. Trimming at V came to 11 bases and at J to 0 bases, leaving 10 bases not matched to a gene. CDR3 DNA: TGTGCCGGGGGACAGTGGATAAGCTCTGGAAACACCATATATTTT. Its protein is CAGGQWISSGNTIYF.

This chain connects TRBV10-1 to TRBJ2-1; 10 bases fit TRBD2. V trimming: 4 bases; J trimming: 1 base; junction bases outside the gene matches: 4. The CDR3 loop spans 16 amino acids. CDR1 is WNHNN and CDR2 is SYGVQD in the germline V gene (reference sequence). CDR3 nucleotide sequence: TGCGCCAGCAGTGGGTGGACTAGCGGTTCCTACAATGAGCAGTTCTTC. Its translation: CASSGWTSGSYNEQFF.

The chain carries TRBV12-5 and TRBJ2-7; maybe TRBD1 (6 bases). V gave up 1 base and J gave up 0 bases, with 16 bases separating them. There are 17 residues in the CDR3. CDR1 is LGHNT and CDR2 is FRNRAP in the germline V gene. The CDR3 loop reads CASGLAPDSSNSYEQYF. The CDR3 DNA is TGTGCTAGTGGTTTGGCCCCGGACAGCTCCAACTCCTACGAGCAGTACTTC.

The chain uses TRBV6-5 and TRBJ1-1, with TRBD1 matching over 8 bases. Per the germline V gene, CDR1 is MNHEY and CDR2 is SVGAGI. Unmatched junction bases numbered 6, after V lost 5 bases and J lost 1 base. The CDR3 is 15 residues long. CDR3 region: CASSTGQAPNTEAFF. The CDR3 DNA reads as TGTGCCAGCAGTACGGGACAGGCCCCGAACACTGAAGCTTTCTTT.

A word on this clone: In the same sample, other DNA sequences code for this CDR3. V and J are TRBV5-1 and TRBJ2-3, with 11 bases that match TRBD2. CDR3 length: 16 amino acids. Germline V gene sequence: CDR1 SGHRS, CDR2 YFSETQ. J gave up 5 bases and V 5 bases, and 10 bases lay outside the gene matches. CDR3 residues: CASSSTSGRVIDTQYF. The DNA for the CDR3 is TGCGCCAGCAGTTCTACTAGCGGGAGAGTCATAGATACGCAGTATTTT.

J is TRBJ1-1 and V is TRBV28; possible D gene TRBD1, 6 bases. With 5 bases removed from V and 3 bases from J, the gap between germline ends came to 22 bases. The germline V gene has CDR1 MDHEN and CDR2 SYDVKM. The CDR3 extends over 17 amino acids. Here the CDR3 DNA reads TGTGCCAGCAGTGACGGTTGGGACATCCTTCCGGACACTGAAGCTTTCTTT. This gives the protein CASSDGWDILPDTEAFF.

The rearrangement links TRBV19 to TRBJ2-5; weak D call: TRBD1 (6 bases). This CDR3 region has 16 residues. V was pared by 0 bases and J by 4 bases, with 15 bases between. Germline V CDR1 and CDR2: LNHDA, SQIVND (reference sequence). The chain's CDR3 is CASSIETGNVIETQYF. The CDR3 DNA reads TGTGCCAGTAGTATAGAAACAGGGAATGTTATAGAGACCCAGTACTTC.

J is TRBJ2-7 and V is TRBV2; D remains ambiguous. The V end was cut by 6 bases, the J end by 3 bases, with 6 bases between. Per germline, CDR1 SNHLY and CDR2 FYNNEI. This CDR3 comprises 11 residues. The CDR3 protein is CASRPIYEQYF. The CDR3 bases are TGTGCCAGCAGGCCTATCTACGAGCAGTACTTC.

V is TRBV12-3 or TRBV12-4 and J is TRBJ1-3, with D uncertain. V lost 6 bases and J 4 bases, leaving 10 bases between the germline ends. CDR3 length: 13 amino acids. The chain's CDR3 is CASRRDTGNTIYF. The DNA of the CDR3 is TGTGCCAGCAGGCGCGATACCGGAAACACCATATATTTT.

In DNA, the CDR3 is TGCGCCAGCAGCCAAGATCACGATAGCGGCTCCTACGAGCAGTACTTC. Protein: CASSQDHDSGSYEQYF. The rearrangement links TRBV4-1 to TRBJ2-7, with TRBD2 as a possible D gene (6 bases). From germline, CDR1 is MGHRA and CDR2 YSYEKL. Trimming pared 0 bases from V and 0 bases from J, leaving 12 bases between. CDR3 size: 16 residues.

The CDR3: CAISTGNYGYTF. CDR3 sequence (DNA): TGTGCCATTTCCACAGGGAACTATGGCTACACCTTC. The J gene is TRBJ1-2, the V gene TRBV27; D perhaps matches TRBD1 (6 bases). CDR3 length: 12 residues. Germline V CDR1 and CDR2: MNHEY, SMNVEV (reference sequence). Between the trimmed V and J ends, which lost 10 bases and 2 bases, there was a span of 11 bases.

This chain uses TRBV19 with TRBJ2-2; 9 nucleotides line up with TRBD2. Looked up from germline, CDR1 is LNHDA and CDR2 is SQIVND (reference sequence). V shed 6 bases, J shed 4 bases, and the junction held 3 bases outside the gene matches. CDR3 length equals 14 residues. Here the CDR3 reads CASRGLASTGELFF. DNA for the CDR3: TGTGCCAGTAGGGGACTAGCCAGCACCGGGGAGCTGTTTTTT.